The 2 T cell receptor beta chains in this list originate from one sample, sequenced in a study of blood T cell repertoires in COVID-19. Repertoires were generated with immunoSEQ multiplex PCR, while TCRdb's copy carries only in-frame clones and drops some. The sample has 55,000 to 65,000 clones, 80% to 85% seen once. The sample comprised peripheral blood. All receptors derive from a human donor in a cohort sampled during active COVID-19.

This clone appeared once. The CDR3 loop is CSVAAAIGQETQYF. CDR3 in DNA: TGCAGCGTTGCCGCGGCCATCGGACAAGAGACCCAGTACTTC. The V call is TRBV29-1, the J call TRBJ2-5, with unresolved D. Germline V gene data show CDR1 as SQVTM and CDR2 as ANQGSEA. V was clipped by 4 bases and J by 2 bases, with 14 bases between them. The CDR3 is 14 amino acids.

This chain joins TRBV6-1 and TRBJ2-7; no clear D gene. This CDR3 region has 13 residues. The V gene lost 2 bases and the J gene lost 4 bases, with 9 bases spanning the gap. The germline gives CDR1 MNHNS, CDR2 SASEGT. This CDR3 is CASSESSSYEQYV. CDR3 in DNA: TGTGCCAGCAGTGAAAGTTCGAGTTACGAGCAGTACGTC.